The sample holds many counts of the clone carrying this T cell receptor (beta chain). Germline V gene data show CDR1 as SGHAT and CDR2 as FQNNGV. Trimming cost V 0 bases and J 0 bases, with 14 bases left between them. This CDR3 spans 17 amino acids. These data belong to a study of T cells after yellow fever vaccination. Points from the study as a whole: Booster sampling recovered most clones from primary vaccination (96% CD4, 80% to 90% CD8).

The TCR cDNA carried a universal primer site and UMIs from 5'RACE template switching. In TCRdb, the 5' RACE reads were re-called with MiXCR into one record per CDR3 protein. The table includes about 22,000 distinct CDR3 sequences, roughly 5.6% detected once. The sequenced sample was PBMCs, either bulk or a sorted T-cell subset (CD4+, CD8+, memory, or dextramer-sorted; not recorded which), obtained 35 to 50 days after the first yellow fever vaccination. This receptor was taken from a man in his late teens or twenties who received the YFV17D yellow fever vaccine. The chain combines TRBV11-2 with TRBJ1-2, with D possibly TRBD1 on 6 matching bases. The CDR3 DNA follows: TGTGCCAGCAGCTTAGAAGGGCCAGGGGCCTCTAACTATGGCTACACCTTC. Amino acid sequence: CASSLEGPGASNYGYTF.